Sequencing of this TCR beta chain was carried out in a study of blood T cell repertoires in COVID-19 (dated by TCRdb to between 2020 and 2021). Looking at the study overall: Samples covering the acute and convalescent phases of COVID-19 were provided by collaborators in the United States, Italy and Spain. The samples were drawn from two sources: the first 160 participants of the ongoing ImmuneRACE study, and 1,000 to 1,500 subjects contributed by 6 global collaborators. Subjects who had been exposed to COVID-19, were actively infected with it, or had recovered from it provided the deeply sampled blood TCRbeta repertoires that made up the dataset. The repertoires were made available in a free public database intended to serve as a resource for research on the immune response to SARS-CoV-2. Where HLA class I and class II types were available, the types were taken from metadata supplied by the sample provider, not from assay-based typing. The prospective study material was composed of cDNA or gDNA derived from T cells, B-cell-depleted T cells, or PBMCs. Sample metadata almost always included a de-identified subject ID, COVID-19 status, age in years and sex. Overall study results and their limits: Clinical and demographic metadata were provided uncurated, with the amount varying by source and participant.

TCRbeta CDR3 regions were amplified from genomic DNA using the immunoSEQ Assay, a bias-controlled multiplex PCR. In the source study's methods: The number of nucleated cells in each sample was estimated by amplification of reference gene primers within the assay. To quantify the absolute abundance of each unique TCRbeta CDR3 rearrangement, sequence reads were collapsed and filtered. For each sample, productive Simpson clonality was calculated as the square root of Simpson's diversity index across productive rearrangements. TCRdb provides this immuneACCESS table in a form limited to in-frame rearrangements. Some clones are lacking; in checked studies, under half of them reflect an unresolved V gene, and why the rest are absent is not known. That table furnishes V, J and clone size, whereas the DNA furnished D and trimming. Present in this sample are hundreds of thousands of clones, more than 85% of which were seen just once. The top ten clonotypes cover more than 4% of the sample.

The collaborating institutions used their own protocols to collect whole blood in K2EDTA tubes. For TCRbeta analysis, collaborators shipped samples as frozen whole blood, isolated PBMCs, or DNA extracted from either of those sample types. CDR1 and CDR2 are read off the germline V gene (reference sequence) as LGHDT and YNNKEL. From cysteine to phenylalanine, the CDR3 is 15 amino acids long. Of all the DNA, just the CDR3 is kept, 45 bases in frame from base 1. V was cut back by 6 bases and J by 3 bases, leaving a gap of 17 bases between them. As regards this clone: Its specific antigen is unknown. Base qualities are not provided; no much larger clone lies one nucleotide away.

The receptor was derived from a woman aged 25 to 39 with acute or convalescent COVID-19. The chain joins TRBV3-1 (or the pseudogene TRBV3-2) to TRBJ2-5; TRBD1 could be the D gene, as 5 bases match. Sequencing used peripheral blood. The bases read TGTGCCAGCAGGACAGAAGAGGACCCCGAAGAGACCCAGTACTTC. This gives the protein CASRTEEDPEETQYF.